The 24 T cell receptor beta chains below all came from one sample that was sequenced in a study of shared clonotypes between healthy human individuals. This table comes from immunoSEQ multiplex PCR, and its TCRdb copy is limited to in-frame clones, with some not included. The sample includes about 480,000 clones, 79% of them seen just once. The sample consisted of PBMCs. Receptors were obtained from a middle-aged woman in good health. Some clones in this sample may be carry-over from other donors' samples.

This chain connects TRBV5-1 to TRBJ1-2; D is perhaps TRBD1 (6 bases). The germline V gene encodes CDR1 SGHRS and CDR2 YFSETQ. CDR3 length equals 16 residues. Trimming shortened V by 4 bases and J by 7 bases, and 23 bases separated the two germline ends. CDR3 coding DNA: TGCGCCAGCAGCCTAGAGCCCGGAGGGGGTATCGGTGGCTACACCTTC. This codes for CASSLEPGGGIGGYTF.

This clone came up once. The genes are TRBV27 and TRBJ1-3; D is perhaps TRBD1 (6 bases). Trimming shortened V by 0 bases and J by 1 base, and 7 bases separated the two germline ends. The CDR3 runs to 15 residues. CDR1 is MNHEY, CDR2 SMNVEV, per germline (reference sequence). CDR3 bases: TGTGCCAGCAGTTTATCGAGGGGGTCTGGAAACACCATATATTTT. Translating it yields CASSLSRGSGNTIYF.

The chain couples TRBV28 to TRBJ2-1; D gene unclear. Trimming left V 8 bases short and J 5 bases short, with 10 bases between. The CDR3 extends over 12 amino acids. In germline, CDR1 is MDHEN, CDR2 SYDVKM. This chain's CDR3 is CASRRPDNEQFF. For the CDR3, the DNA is TGTGCCAGCCGCCGGCCGGACAATGAGCAGTTCTTC.

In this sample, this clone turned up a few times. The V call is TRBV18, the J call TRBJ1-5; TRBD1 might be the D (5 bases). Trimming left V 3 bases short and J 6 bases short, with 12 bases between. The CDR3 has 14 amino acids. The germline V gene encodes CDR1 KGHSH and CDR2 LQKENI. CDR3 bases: TGTGCCAGCTCACCCCAACCCCAGGGTCAGCCCCAGCATTTT. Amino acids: CASSPQPQGQPQHF.

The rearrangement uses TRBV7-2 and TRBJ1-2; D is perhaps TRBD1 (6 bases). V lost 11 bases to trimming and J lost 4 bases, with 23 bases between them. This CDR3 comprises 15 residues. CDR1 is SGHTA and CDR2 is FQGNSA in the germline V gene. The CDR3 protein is CACAGSSRGPYGYTF. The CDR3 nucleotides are TGTGCCTGCGCTGGTTCCTCCAGGGGCCCCTATGGCTACACCTTC.

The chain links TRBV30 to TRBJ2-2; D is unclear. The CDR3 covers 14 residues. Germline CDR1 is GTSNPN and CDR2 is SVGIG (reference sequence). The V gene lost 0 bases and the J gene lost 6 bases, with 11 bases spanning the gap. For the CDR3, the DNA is TGTGCCTGGAGTGTACCTGGGGTCCCCGGGGAGCTGTTTTTT. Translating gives CAWSVPGVPGELFF. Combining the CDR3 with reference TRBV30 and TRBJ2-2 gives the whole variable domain SQTIHQWPATLVQPVGSPLSLECTVEGTSNPNLYWYRQAAGRGLQLLFYSVGIGQISSEVPQNLSASRPQDRQFILSSKKLLLSDSGFYLCAWSVPGVPGELFFGEGSRLTVL.

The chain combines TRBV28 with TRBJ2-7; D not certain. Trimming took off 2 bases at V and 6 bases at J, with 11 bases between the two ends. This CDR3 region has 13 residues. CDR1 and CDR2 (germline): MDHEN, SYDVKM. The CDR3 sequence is CASSLEPTTEQYF. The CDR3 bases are TGTGCCAGCAGTTTAGAGCCGACAACCGAGCAGTACTTC.

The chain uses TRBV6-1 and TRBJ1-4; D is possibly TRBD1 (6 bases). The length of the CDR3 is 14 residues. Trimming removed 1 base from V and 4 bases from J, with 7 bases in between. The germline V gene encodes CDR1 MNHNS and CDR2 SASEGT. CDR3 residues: CASSEGQDNEKLFF. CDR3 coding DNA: TGTGCCAGCAGTGAAGGACAGGATAATGAAAAACTGTTTTTT.

The CDR3 DNA reads as TGTGCCAGCAGCGCACAATGGACTGAAGCTTTCTTT. Protein sequence: CASSAQWTEAFF. The chain joins TRBV7-8 to TRBJ1-1, with D hard to call. Trimming took off 5 bases at V and 5 bases at J, with 9 bases between the two ends. The CDR3 is made up of 12 amino acids. Germline CDR1 and CDR2: SGHVS and FQNEAQ.

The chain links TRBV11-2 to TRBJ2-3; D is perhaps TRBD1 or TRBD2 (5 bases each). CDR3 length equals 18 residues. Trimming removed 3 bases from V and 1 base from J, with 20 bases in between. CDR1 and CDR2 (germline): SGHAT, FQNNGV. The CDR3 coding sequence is TGTGCCAGCAGCTTTGACCCTCCGGGGACGGCGGGCACAGATACGCAGTATTTT. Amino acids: CASSFDPPGTAGTDTQYF.

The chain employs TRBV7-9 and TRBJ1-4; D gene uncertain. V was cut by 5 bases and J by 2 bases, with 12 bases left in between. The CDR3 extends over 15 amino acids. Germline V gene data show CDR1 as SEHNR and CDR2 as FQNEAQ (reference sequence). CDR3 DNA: TGTGCCAGCAGCACGATGGGAGGCACTAATGAAAAACTGTTTTTT. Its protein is CASSTMGGTNEKLFF.

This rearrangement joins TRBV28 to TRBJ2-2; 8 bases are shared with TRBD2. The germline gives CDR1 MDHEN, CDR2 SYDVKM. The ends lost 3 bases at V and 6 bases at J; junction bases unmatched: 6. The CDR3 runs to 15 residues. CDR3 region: CASSFTREEAGELFF. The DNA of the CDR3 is TGTGCCAGCAGTTTTACGCGGGAGGAGGCCGGGGAGCTGTTTTTT. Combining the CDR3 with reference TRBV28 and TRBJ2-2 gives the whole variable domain DVKVTQSSRYLVKRTGEKVFLECVQDMDHENMFWYRQDPGLGLRLIYFSYDVKMKEKGDIPEGYSVSREKKERFSLILESASTNQTSMYLCASSFTREEAGELFFGEGSRLTVL.

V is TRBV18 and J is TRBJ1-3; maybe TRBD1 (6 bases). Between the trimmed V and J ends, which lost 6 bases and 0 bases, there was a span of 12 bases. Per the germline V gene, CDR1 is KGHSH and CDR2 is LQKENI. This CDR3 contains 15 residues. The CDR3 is CASSATGVSGNTIYF. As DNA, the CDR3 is TGTGCCAGCTCCGCGACAGGCGTCTCTGGAAACACCATATATTTT.

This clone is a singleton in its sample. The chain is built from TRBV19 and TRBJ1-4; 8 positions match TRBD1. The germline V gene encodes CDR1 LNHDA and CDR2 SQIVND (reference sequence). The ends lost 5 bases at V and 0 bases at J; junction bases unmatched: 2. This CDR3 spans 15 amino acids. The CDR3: CASSPGGTTNEKLFF. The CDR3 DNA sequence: TGTGCCAGTAGTCCAGGGGGCACAACTAATGAAAAACTGTTTTTT.

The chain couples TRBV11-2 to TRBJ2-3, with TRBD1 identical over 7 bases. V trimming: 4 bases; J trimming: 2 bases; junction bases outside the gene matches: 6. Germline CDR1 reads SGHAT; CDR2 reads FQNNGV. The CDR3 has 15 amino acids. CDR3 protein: CASSSSGQPTDTQYF. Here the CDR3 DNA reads TGTGCCAGCAGCTCCTCGGGACAGCCCACAGATACGCAGTATTTT.

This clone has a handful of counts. The CDR3 sequence: CASISTGYTGELFF. For the CDR3, the DNA is TGTGCCAGCATCTCGACAGGGTACACCGGGGAGCTGTTTTTT. This sequence joins TRBV6-1 and TRBJ2-2, with TRBD1 identical over 7 bases. Germline V gene lookup returns CDR1 MNHNS and CDR2 SASEGT. The CDR3 is 14 residues long. V shed 7 bases and J 3 bases; nucleotides not matched to a gene: 5.

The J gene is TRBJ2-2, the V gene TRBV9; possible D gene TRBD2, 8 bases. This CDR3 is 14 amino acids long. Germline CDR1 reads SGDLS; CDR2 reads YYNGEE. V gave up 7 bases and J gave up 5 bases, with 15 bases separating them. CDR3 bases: TGTGCCAGCCGGGACAGCGGGAGAACCGGGGAGCTGTTTTTT. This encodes CASRDSGRTGELFF. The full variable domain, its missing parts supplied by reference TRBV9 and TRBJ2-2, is DSGVTQTPKHLITATGQRVTLRCSPRSGDLSVYWYQQSLDQGLQFLIQYYNGEERAKGNILERFSAQQFPDLHSELNLSSLELGDSALYFCASRDSGRTGELFFGEGSRLTVL.

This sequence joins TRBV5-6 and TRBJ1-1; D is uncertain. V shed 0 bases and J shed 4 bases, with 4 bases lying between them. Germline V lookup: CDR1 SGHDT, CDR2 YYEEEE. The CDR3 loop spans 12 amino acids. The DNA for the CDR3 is TGTGCCAGCAGCTTGGGGGCCACTGAAGCTTTCTTT. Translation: CASSLGATEAFF.

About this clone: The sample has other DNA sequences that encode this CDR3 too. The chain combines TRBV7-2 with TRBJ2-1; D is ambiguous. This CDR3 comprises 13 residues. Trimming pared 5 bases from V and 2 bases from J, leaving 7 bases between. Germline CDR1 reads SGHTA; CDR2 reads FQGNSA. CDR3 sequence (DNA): TGTGCCAGCAGCCCCCGAGCCTACAATGAGCAGTTCTTC. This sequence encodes CASSPRAYNEQFF.

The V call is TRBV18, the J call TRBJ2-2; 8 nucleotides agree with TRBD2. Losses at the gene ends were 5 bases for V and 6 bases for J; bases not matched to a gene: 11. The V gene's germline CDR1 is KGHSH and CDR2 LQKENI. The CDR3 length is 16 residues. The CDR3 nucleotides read TGTGCCAGCTCATCCCGGACTAGCCGCTCCCCCGGGGAGCTGTTTTTT. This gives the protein CASSSRTSRSPGELFF.

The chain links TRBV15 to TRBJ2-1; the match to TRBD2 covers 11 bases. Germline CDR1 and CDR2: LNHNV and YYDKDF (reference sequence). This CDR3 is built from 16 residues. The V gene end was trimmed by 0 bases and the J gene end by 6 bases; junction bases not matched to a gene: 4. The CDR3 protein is CATSREALAGGNEQFF. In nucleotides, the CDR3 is TGTGCCACCAGCAGAGAAGCGCTAGCGGGAGGCAATGAGCAGTTCTTC.

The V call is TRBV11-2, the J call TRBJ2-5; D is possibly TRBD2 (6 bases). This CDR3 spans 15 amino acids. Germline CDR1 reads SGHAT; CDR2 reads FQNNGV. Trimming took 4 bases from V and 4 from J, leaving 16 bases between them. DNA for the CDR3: TGTGCCAGCAGCTCATGGCGGGGCTTTGCAGAGACCCAGTACTTC. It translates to CASSSWRGFAETQYF. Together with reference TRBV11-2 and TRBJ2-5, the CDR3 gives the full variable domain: EAGVAQSPRYKIIEKRQSVAFWCNPISGHATLYWYQQILGQGPKLLIQFQNNGVVDDSQLPKDRFSAERLKGVDSTLKIQPAKLEDSAVYLCASSSWRGFAETQYFGPGTRLLVL.

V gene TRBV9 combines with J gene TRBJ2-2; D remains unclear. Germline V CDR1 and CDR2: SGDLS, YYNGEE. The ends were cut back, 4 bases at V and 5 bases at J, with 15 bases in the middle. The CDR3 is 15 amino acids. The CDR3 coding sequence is TGTGCCAGCAGCCCCCAACGTGAGGCGACCGGGGAGCTGTTTTTT. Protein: CASSPQREATGELFF.

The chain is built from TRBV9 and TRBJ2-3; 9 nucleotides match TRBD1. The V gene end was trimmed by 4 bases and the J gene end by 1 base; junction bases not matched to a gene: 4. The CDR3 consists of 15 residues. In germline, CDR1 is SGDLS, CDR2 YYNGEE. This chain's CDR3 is CASSNRTGGTDTQYF. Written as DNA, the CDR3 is TGTGCCAGCAGCAATCGGACAGGGGGCACAGATACGCAGTATTTT. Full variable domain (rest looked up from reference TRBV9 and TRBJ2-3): DSGVTQTPKHLITATGQRVTLRCSPRSGDLSVYWYQQSLDQGLQFLIQYYNGEERAKGNILERFSAQQFPDLHSELNLSSLELGDSALYFCASSNRTGGTDTQYFGPGTRLTVL.